One and the same sample provided the 5 T cell receptor beta chains below, sequenced in a study of cytomegalovirus exposure and HLA in healthy donors (dated by TCRdb to about 2017). Receptor amplification or capture employed the immunoSEQ multiplex PCR assay. A mixture of 60 forward primers for TCR Vbeta segments and 13 reverse primers for TCR Jbeta segments was used in the multiplex PCR. TCRdb took over this immuneACCESS table, retaining in-frame rearrangements with V and J assigned. Such tables are incomplete; in checked studies, under half of the missing clones stem from an unresolved V gene, and the remainder is unexplained. The table for this sample lists roughly 120,000 clones. Clones ranked in the top ten supply 2.5% to 3% of the sample. Sequencing was carried out using PBMCs. These receptors originate from a man in his thirties or forties in good health and CMV-seronegative.

The V call is TRBV5-8, the J call TRBJ2-5; D not resolved. Germline loops: CDR1 SGHTS, CDR2 YDEGEE. V was pared by 0 bases and J by 5 bases, with 2 bases between. This CDR3 has 11 amino acids. CDR3 coding DNA: TGTGCCAGCAGCTTGGCGGAGACCCAGTACTTC. It specifies CASSLAETQYF.

V and J are TRBV15 and TRBJ2-5, with 11 bases identical to TRBD2. The ends lost 3 bases at V and 4 bases at J; junction bases unmatched: 1. This CDR3 region has 14 residues. Germline V CDR1 and CDR2: LNHNV, YYDKDF (reference sequence). CDR3 bases: TGTGCCACCAGCAGGGGGACTAGCGGAGAGACCCAGTACTTC. As protein: CATSRGTSGETQYF.

This chain uses TRBV6-6 with TRBJ2-2; D is unclear. The CDR3 sequence is 14 residues long. Trimming pared 2 bases from V and 0 bases from J, leaving 4 bases between. CDR1 is MNHNY and CDR2 is SVGAGI in the germline V gene (reference sequence). The chain's CDR3 is CASSYGPNTGELFF. CDR3 bases: TGTGCCAGCAGTTACGGCCCGAACACCGGGGAGCTGTTTTTT.

This sequence joins TRBV28 and TRBJ2-1, with TRBD2 matching 8 bases. Germline CDR1 reads MDHEN; CDR2 reads SYDVKM. J gave up 10 bases and V 7 bases, and 15 bases lay outside the gene matches. The CDR3 has 15 residues. The CDR3 coding sequence is TGTGCCAGCACCACCATGCTCCTAGCGGGCAAAGAGCAGTTCTTC. Translation gives CASTTMLLAGKEQFF.

This chain joins TRBV5-1 and TRBJ2-3; 8 bases line up with TRBD2. The CDR3 has 16 amino acids. The ends lost 2 bases at V and 1 base at J; junction bases unmatched: 6. CDR1 and CDR2 from the germline V gene are SGHRS and YFSETQ. The CDR3 bases are TGCGCCAGCAGCTTACTAGCGGCGGGTGGCACAGATACGCAGTATTTT. Its translation: CASSLLAAGGTDTQYF.